This record looks at one T cell receptor beta chain sequence and its context. Its antigen is not identified. This entry belongs to a study of cytomegalovirus exposure and HLA in healthy donors. Study background: Most genotyped donors, roughly 80% of around 370, had Caucasian-associated genetic ancestry.

The study's findings and limits: Analysis performed later showed TCR beta chains linked to HLA being more clonally expanded than equally common others. Earlier analysis looked at TCR beta V segments, and most were productive about 87% or about 30% of the time.

The CDR3 extends over 14 amino acids. The V and J ends lost 4 bases and 4 bases, in that order; junction bases with no gene match: 6. The germline gives CDR1 LNHDA, CDR2 SQIVND (reference sequence). The PCR ran on 60 Vbeta and 13 Jbeta primers. Original analysis: A follow-up analysis tallied about 80 million unique TCR beta chains, roughly 11 million shared. The method was immunoSEQ multiplex PCR; TCRdb's version includes in-frame clones alone and lacks a portion of them. That table is the source of V, J and clone size, and D and trimming were worked out from the DNA. The sample includes 150,000 to 200,000 clones, around 68% of them seen just once.

The chain employs TRBV19 and TRBJ1-1; TRBD1 agrees at 7 bases. This sequence originates from a middle-aged woman in good health and CMV-seropositive. Sequencing was done on a sample of PBMCs. The DNA for the CDR3 is TGTGCCAGTAGTAGTGACAGGGTGGGCACTGAAGCTTTCTTT. This translates into CASSSDRVGTEAFF.